The clone carrying this TCR beta chain has only a few counts. Using a J-beta primer mix together with a sample-barcoded 5' primer, a second PCR was run for about 6 to 12 cycles. TCRdb used MiXCR to reprocess the 5' RACE reads, holding one entry per CDR3 protein. In the table there are some 930,000 distinct CDR3 sequences, about 29% of which are singletons. The record originates from a study of blood T cells in healthy people across ages. Turning to the study itself: About one barcoded beta molecule per two T cells was captured by template switching.

CDR3 length: 11 amino acids. Germline V gene lookup returns CDR1 KGHSH and CDR2 LQKENI. These data also formed part of another study, on T cells of mothers and their children. In that study: The effect of thymic selection on TCR recombination output is similar between related and unrelated pairs.

The sequence derives from a woman in her thirties or forties in good health. The gene calls are TRBV18 and TRBJ2-7, with D perhaps TRBD2 (7 bases). Sequenced material: blood. CDR3 region: CAGGDSYEQYF. The CDR3 DNA follows: TGTGCAGGGGGGGACTCCTACGAGCAGTACTTC.